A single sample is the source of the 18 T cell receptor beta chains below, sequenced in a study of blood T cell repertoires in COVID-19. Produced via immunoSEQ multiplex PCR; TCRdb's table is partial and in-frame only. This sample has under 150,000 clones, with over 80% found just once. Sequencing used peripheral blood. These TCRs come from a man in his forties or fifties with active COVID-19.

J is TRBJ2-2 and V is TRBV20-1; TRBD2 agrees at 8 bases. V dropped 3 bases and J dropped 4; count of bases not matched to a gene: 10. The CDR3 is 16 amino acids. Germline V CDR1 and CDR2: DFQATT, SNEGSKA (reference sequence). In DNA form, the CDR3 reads TGCAGTGCTAGTAGGGGCGGGGGGCTCCCCACCGGGGAGCTGTTTTTT. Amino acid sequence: CSASRGGGLPTGELFF.

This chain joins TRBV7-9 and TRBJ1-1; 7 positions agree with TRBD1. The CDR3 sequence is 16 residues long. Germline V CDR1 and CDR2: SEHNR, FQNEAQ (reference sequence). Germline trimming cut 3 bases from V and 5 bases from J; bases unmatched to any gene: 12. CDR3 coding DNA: TGTGCCAGCAGCTTGGGTGGCTCAGGGGGGAGAACTGAAGCTTTCTTT. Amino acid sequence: CASSLGGSGGRTEAFF.

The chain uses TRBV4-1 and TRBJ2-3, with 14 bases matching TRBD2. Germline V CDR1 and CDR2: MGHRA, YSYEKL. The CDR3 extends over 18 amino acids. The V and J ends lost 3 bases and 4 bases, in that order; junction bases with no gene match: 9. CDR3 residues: CASSQPGRLAGGPDTQYF. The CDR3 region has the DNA TGCGCCAGCAGCCAGCCAGGGAGACTAGCGGGGGGGCCAGATACGCAGTATTTT.

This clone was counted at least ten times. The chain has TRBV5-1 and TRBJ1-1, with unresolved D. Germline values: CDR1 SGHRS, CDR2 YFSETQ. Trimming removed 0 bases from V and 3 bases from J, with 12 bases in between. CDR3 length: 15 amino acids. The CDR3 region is CASSLGVSMDTEAFF. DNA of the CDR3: TGCGCCAGCAGCTTGGGTGTCAGTATGGACACTGAAGCTTTCTTT.

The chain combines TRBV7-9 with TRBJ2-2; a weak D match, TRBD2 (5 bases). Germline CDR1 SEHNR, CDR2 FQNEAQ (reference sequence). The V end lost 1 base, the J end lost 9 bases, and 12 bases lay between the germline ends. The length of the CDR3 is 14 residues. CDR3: CASSLVRGSRELFF. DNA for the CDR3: TGTGCCAGCAGCTTAGTGAGAGGGTCCCGGGAGCTGTTTTTT.

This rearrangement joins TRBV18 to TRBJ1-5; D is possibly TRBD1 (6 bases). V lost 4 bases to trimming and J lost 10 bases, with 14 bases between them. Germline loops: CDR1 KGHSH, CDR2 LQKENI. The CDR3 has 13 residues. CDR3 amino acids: CASSLNEQGPQHF. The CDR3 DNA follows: TGTGCCAGCTCACTCAACGAACAGGGCCCCCAGCATTTT.

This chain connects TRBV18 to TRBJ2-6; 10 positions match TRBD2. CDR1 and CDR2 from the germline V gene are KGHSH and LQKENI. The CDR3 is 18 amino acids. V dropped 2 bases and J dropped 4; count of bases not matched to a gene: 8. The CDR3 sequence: CASSPRSGGATGANVLTF. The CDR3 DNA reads TGTGCCAGCTCACCAAGGAGCGGGGGGGCGACCGGGGCCAACGTCCTGACTTTC.

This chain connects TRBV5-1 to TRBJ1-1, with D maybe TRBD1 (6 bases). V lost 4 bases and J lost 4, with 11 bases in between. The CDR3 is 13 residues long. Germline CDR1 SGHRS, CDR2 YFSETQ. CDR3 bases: TGCGCCAGCAGCCACGGACAGTCCACTGAAGCTTTCTTT. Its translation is CASSHGQSTEAFF.

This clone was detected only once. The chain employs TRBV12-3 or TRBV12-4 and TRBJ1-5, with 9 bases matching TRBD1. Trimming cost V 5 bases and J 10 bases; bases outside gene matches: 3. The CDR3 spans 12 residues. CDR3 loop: CASSPTGGPQHF. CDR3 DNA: TGTGCCAGCAGTCCGACAGGGGGTCCCCAGCATTTT.

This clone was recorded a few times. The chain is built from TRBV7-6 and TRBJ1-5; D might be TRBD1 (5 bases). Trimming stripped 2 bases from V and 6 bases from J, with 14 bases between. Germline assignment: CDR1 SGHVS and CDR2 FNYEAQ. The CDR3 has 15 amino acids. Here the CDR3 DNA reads TGTGCCAGCAGCTTACTGACAGATGGTGTTCAGCCCCAGCATTTT. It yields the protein CASSLLTDGVQPQHF.

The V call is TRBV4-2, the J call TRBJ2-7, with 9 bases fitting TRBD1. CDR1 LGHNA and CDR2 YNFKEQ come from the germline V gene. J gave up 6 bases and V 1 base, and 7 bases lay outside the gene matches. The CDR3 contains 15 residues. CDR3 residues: CASSQAHRGPAEQYF. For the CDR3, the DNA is TGTGCCAGCAGCCAAGCGCACAGGGGGCCAGCCGAGCAGTACTTC.

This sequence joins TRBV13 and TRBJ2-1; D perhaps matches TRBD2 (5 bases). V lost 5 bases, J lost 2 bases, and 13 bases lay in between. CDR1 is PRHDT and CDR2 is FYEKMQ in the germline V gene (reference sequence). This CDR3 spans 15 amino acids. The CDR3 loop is CASSPSGFTYNEQFF. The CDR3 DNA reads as TGTGCCAGCAGCCCGAGCGGTTTTACCTACAATGAGCAGTTCTTC.

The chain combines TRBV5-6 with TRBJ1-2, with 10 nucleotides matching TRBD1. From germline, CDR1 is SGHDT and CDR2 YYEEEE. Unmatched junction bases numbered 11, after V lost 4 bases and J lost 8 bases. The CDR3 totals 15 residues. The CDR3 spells CASSGTGTGEDGYTF. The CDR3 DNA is TGTGCCAGCAGCGGAACCGGGACAGGGGAAGACGGCTACACCTTC.

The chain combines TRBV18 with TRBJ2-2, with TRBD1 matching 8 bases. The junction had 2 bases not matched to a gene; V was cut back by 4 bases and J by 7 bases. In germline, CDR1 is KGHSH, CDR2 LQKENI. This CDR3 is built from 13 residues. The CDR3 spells CASSRTGNGELFF. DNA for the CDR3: TGTGCCAGCTCACGGACAGGGAACGGGGAGCTGTTTTTT. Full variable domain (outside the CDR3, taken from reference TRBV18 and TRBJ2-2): NAGVMQNPRHLVRRRGQEARLRCSPMKGHSHVYWYRQLPEEGLKFMVYLQKENIIDESGMPKERFSAEFPKEGPSILRIQQVVRGDSAAYFCASSRTGNGELFFGEGSRLTVL.

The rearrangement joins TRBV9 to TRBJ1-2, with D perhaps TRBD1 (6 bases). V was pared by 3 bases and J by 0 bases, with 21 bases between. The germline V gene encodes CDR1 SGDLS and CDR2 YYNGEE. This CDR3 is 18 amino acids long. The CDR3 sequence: CASSDPSGWTDSNYGYTF. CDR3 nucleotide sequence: TGTGCCAGCAGCGACCCCTCAGGGTGGACAGACTCTAACTATGGCTACACCTTC. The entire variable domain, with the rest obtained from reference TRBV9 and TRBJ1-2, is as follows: DSGVTQTPKHLITATGQRVTLRCSPRSGDLSVYWYQQSLDQGLQFLIQYYNGEERAKGNILERFSAQQFPDLHSELNLSSLELGDSALYFCASSDPSGWTDSNYGYTFGSGTRLTVV.

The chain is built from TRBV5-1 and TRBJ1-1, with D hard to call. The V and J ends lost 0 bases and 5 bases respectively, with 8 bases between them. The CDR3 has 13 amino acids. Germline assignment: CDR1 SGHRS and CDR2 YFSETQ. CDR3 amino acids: CASSLAFETEAFF. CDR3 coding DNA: TGCGCCAGCAGCTTGGCGTTTGAGACTGAAGCTTTCTTT. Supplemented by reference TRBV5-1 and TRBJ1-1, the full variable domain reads KAGVTQTPRYLIKTRGQQVTLSCSPISGHRSVSWYQQTPGQGLQFLFEYFSETQRNKGNFPGRFSGRQFSNSRSEMNVSTLELGDSALYLCASSLAFETEAFFGQGTRLTVV.

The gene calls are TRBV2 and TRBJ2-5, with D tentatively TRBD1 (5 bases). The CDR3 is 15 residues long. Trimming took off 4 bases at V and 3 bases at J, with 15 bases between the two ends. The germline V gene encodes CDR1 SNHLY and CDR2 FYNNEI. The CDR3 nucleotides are TGTGCCAGCAGTGTTTTGGCAGGGTGGAAAGAGACCCAGTACTTC. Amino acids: CASSVLAGWKETQYF.

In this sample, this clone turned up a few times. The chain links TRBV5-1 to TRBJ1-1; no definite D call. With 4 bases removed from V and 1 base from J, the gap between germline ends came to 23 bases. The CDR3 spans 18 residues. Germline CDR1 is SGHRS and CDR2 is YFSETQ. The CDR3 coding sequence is TGCGCCAGCAGCCCGGGATTCCCCCTGCGTCGAAGGAACACTGAAGCTTTCTTT. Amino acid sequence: CASSPGFPLRRRNTEAFF.